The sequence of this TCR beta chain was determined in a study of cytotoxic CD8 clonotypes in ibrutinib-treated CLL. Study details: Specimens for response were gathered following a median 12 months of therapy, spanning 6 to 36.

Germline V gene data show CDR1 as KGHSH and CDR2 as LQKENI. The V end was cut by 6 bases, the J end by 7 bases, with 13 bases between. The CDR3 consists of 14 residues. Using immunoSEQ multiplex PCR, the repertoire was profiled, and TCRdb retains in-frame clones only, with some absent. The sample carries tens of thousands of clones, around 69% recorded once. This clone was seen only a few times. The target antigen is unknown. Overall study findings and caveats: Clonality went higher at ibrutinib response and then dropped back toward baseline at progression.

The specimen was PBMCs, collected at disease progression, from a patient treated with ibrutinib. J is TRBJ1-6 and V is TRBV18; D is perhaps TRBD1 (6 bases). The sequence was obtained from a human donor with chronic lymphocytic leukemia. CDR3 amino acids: CASSPLDRNSPLHF. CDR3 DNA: TGTGCCAGCTCCCCCCTGGACAGAAATTCACCCCTCCACTTT.